Sequencing of this T cell receptor (beta chain) was carried out in a study of chemoradiotherapy in HPV16-positive cancers. Study findings and constraints: Functional assays defining HPV-specific T cells used only a couple of HPV16-positive patients. Non-HPV-specific T cells did not expand in tumors during treatment, whereas candidate HPV-specific clones and E7-related motifs did.

Sequencing was performed with immunoSEQ multiplex PCR; in TCRdb, only in-frame clones are kept and a portion is missing. The repertoire holds under 35,000 clones, with more than 70% as singletons. With 3 bases removed from V and 0 bases from J, the gap between germline ends came to 6 bases. CDR1 is SEHNR and CDR2 is FQNEAQ in the germline V gene (reference sequence). This CDR3 comprises 13 residues. Regarding this clone: Antigen specificity is unknown.

The source was blood, collected from a patient who underwent chemoradiotherapy. This TCR was recovered from a human donor with HPV-associated anogenital cancer. The chain carries TRBV7-9 and TRBJ2-7; D call uncertain. The CDR3 DNA follows: TGTGCCAGCAGCTTTGACACCTCCTACGAGCAGTACTTC. Its protein is CASSFDTSYEQYF.